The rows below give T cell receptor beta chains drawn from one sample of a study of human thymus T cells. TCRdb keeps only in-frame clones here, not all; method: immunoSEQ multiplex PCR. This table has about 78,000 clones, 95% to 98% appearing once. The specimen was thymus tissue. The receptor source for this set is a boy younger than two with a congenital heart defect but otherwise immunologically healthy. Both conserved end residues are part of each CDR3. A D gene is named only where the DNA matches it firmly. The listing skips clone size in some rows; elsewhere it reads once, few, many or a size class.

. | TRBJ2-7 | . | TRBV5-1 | TGCGCCAGCAGCTTGGTAGCTACGACCGACTACTACGAGCAGTACTTC | CASSLVATTDYYEQYF
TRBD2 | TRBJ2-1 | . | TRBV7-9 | TGTGCCAGCAGCTTCTCTAGCGGGAGAAACAATGAGCAGTTCTTC | CASSFSSGRNNEQFF
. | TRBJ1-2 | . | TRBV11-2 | TGTGCCAGCAGCTTTGAACAGGCCAACCTACCACTCTATGGCTACACCTTC | CASSFEQANLPLYGYTF
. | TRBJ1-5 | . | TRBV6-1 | TGTGCCAGTGGGGGCGGTAGCAATCAGCCCCAGCATTTT | CASGGGSNQPQHF
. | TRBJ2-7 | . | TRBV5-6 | TGTGCCAGCAGCCCCCGCCGAGGAACCCAGGGGGACTTTCCCTACGAGCAGTACTTC | CASSPRRGTQGDFPYEQYF
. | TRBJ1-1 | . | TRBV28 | TGTGCCAGCATTAATACGGGGGAACGGCCCGGAGCTTTCTTT | CASINTGERPGAFF
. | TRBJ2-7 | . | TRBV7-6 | TGTGCCAGCAGCTTAGTTTGGAGGCAGACCCCCGTCCTCGACGAGCAGTACTTC | CASSLVWRQTPVLDEQYF
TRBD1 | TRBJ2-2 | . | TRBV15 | TGTGCCACCAGCAGATATCTAACAGGGGGCAACACCGGGGAGCTGTTTTTT | CATSRYLTGGNTGELFF
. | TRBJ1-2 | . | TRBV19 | TGTGCCAGTACCCCTCCGGGAGGAAATAACTATGGCTACACCTTC | CASTPPGGNNYGYTF
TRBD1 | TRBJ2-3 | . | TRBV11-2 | TGTGCCAGCAGCTTAGGAATGGACAGGATCACAGATACGCAGTATTTT | CASSLGMDRITDTQYF
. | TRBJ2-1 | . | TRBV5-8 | TGTGCCAGCCCTCATACGGAGCAGTTCTTC | CASPHTEQFF
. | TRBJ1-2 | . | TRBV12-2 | TGTGCAAGTCGCTTAGAACAGGGGACGGCCTATGGCTACACCTTC | CASRLEQGTAYGYTF
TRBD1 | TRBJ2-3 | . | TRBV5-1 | TGCGCCAGCAGCTTTACAGGGGAACGGGACAACACAGATACGCAGTATTTT | CASSFTGERDNTDTQYF
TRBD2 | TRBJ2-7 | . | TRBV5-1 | TGCGCCAGCAGTGCGGGGAGGCTATTACGGGAGGCCTACGAGCAGTACTTC | CASSAGRLLREAYEQYF
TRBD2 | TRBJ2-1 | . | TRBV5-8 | TGTGCCAGCAGCCTGGGACTAGCGGCTTTATATTCCTACAATGAGCAGTTCTTC | CASSLGLAALYSYNEQFF
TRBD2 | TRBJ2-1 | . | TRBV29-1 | TGCAGCGTTCGCCTAGCGGGCAATCTCAATGAGCAGTTCTTC | CSVRLAGNLNEQFF
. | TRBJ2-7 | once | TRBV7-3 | TGTGCCAGCAGCTTAAAGCCCCTGACTAGGTTGTATTCCTACGAGCAGTACTTC | CASSLKPLTRLYSYEQYF
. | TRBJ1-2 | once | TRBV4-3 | TGCGCCAGCAGCCAAGAAGAACAGGGCGGAGGCTACACCTTC | CASSQEEQGGGYTF
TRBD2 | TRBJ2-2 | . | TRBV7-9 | TGTGCCAGCAGCTACCGGACTAGCGGGGACACCGGGGAGCTGTTTTTT | CASSYRTSGDTGELFF
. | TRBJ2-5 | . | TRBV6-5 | TGTGCCAGCAGTTACGGCAGGCAAAAACAAGAGACCCAGTACTTC | CASSYGRQKQETQYF
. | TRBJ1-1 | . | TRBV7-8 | TGTGCCAGCAGCTTTGTGGGCCGAAAAGCCAGTGGGAACACTGAAGCTTTCTTT | CASSFVGRKASGNTEAFF
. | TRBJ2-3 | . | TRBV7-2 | TGTGCCAGCAGCTTACAGGGCGGGGCCGACTGGGGAGATACGCAGTATTTT | CASSLQGGADWGDTQYF
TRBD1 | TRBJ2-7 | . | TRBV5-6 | TGTGCCAGCAGCACACCCGATGACAGGGGGTTGTCCTACGAGCAGTACTTC | CASSTPDDRGLSYEQYF
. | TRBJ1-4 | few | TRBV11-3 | TGTGCCAGCAGCTTAGTGTTTGGAGAAATACTGTTTTTT | CASSLVFGEILFF
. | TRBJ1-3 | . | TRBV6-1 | TGTGCCAGCAGTGAAGGTGGACAGGGAAACACCATATATTTT | CASSEGGQGNTIYF
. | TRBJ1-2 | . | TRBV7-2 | TGTGCCAGCAGCGCCAGAAGGGCGAACTATGGCTACACCTTC | CASSARRANYGYTF
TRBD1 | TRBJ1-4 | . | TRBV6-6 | TGTGCCAGCTCGATGCAGGGGGGTGAAAAACTGTTTTTT | CASSMQGGEKLFF
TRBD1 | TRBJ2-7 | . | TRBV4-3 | TGCGCCAGCAGCCAAGATCACAACGTCCGGGACAGGGGACCATACGAGCAGTACTTC | CASSQDHNVRDRGPYEQYF
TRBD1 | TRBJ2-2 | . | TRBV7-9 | TGTGCCAGCAGCTTAGCCGACAGGGGCAGGGCCGGGGAGCTGTTTTTT | CASSLADRGRAGELFF
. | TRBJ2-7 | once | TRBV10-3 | TGTGCCACCCGGACAGCCACCTCCTACGAGCAGTACTTC | CATRTATSYEQYF
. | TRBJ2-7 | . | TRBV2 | TGTGCCAGCAGTGAATCGCGGCAGCTCCCCTACGAGCAGTACTTC | CASSESRQLPYEQYF
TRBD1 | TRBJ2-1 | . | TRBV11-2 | TGTGCCAGCAGCTCGATAGGGGGCCCTAACAATGAGCAGTTCTTC | CASSSIGGPNNEQFF
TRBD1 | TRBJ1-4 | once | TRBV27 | TGTGCCAGCAGGTACACTAGGGGGCAGGATAATGAAAAACTGTTTTTT | CASRYTRGQDNEKLFF
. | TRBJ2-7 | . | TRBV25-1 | TGTGCCAGCCTAGGGCCGGTCTACGAGCAGTACTTC | CASLGPVYEQYF
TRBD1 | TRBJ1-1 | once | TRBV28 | TGTGCCAGCAGTTCCGGGACAGTGAACACTGAAGCTTTCTTT | CASSSGTVNTEAFF
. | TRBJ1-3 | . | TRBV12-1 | TGTGCCAGCAGCTCCGAGGGACGAGCCAGCCGAACTGGAAACACCATATATTTT | CASSSEGRASRTGNTIYF